This note documents a single T cell receptor (beta chain) sequence. Its matching antigen is unknown. The protocol was immunoSEQ multiplex PCR, while the TCRdb copy is restricted to in-frame clones and leaves out a portion. The top ten hold roughly 6% of the sample, which has roughly 50,000 clones, less than 95% seen once. From germline, CDR1 is SGHRS and CDR2 YFSETQ. CDR3 size: 15 residues. Losses at the gene ends were 4 bases for V and 2 bases for J; bases not matched to a gene: 7. This sample is drawn from a study of graft-versus-host responses after intestinal transplantation. Study outcomes and limitations: Those patients showing graft-donor T cell macrochimerism displayed high graft-versus-host to host-versus-graft clonal ratios in allografts. GvH clones were identified in recipient marrow, with some first appearing in ileum or blood.

The chain employs TRBV5-1 and TRBJ2-5; 8 nucleotides agree with TRBD2. The origin of this receptor is a human patient who received an intestinal transplant, so some T cells may come from the graft donor. Specimen: PBMCs, collected about 93 weeks after intestinal transplant. The CDR3 DNA reads as TGCGCCAGCAGCCTAGTGGCGGGGGGTCAAGAGACCCAGTACTTC. It specifies CASSLVAGGQETQYF. Drawing the rest from reference TRBV5-1 and TRBJ2-5, the complete variable domain is KAGVTQTPRYLIKTRGQQVTLSCSPISGHRSVSWYQQTPGQGLQFLFEYFSETQRNKGNFPGRFSGRQFSNSRSEMNVSTLELGDSALYLCASSLVAGGQETQYFGPGTRLLVL.